Listed below are T cell receptor beta chains from one sample, sequenced in a study of blood T cell repertoires in COVID-19. The assay was immunoSEQ multiplex PCR, and TCRdb's table has in-frame clones only and misses some. The table lists fewer than 250,000 clones, approximately 80% of them singletons. Sequencing was performed on peripheral blood. All receptors derive from a man in his fifties or sixties with acute or convalescent COVID-19. CDR3s include the opening cysteine and the closing phenylalanine or tryptophan. Size values are once, few and many counts, or a class for expanded clones, and some rows have none.

J gene,clone size,CDR3 length,V gene,CDR3 protein
TRBJ2-5,once,15,TRBV2,CASSVTGELQETQYF
TRBJ1-2,.,14,TRBV29-1,CSVGRQGGNYGYTF
TRBJ2-4,.,12,TRBV13,CASSLSANIQYF
TRBJ2-7,.,14,TRBV6-1,CASSEDRLRDEQYF
TRBJ2-1,.,12,TRBV2,CASSASDNEQFF
TRBJ2-1,.,17,TRBV9,CASSIGTSGSSYNEQFF
TRBJ2-1,.,13,TRBV27,CASTRGGLDEQFF
TRBJ2-3,.,16,TRBV19,CATTVGIAGGTDTQYF
TRBJ2-1,.,15,TRBV6-5,CASSTREPPWGEQFF
TRBJ1-5,.,13,TRBV7-2,CASSLGERQPQHF
TRBJ2-5,.,13,TRBV5-1,CASTKLAGETQYF
TRBJ2-1,.,13,TRBV12-3/TRBV12-4,CASSLGGHSEQFF
TRBJ1-5,.,16,TRBV19,CASSGRDRVNYQPQHF
TRBJ1-2,.,15,TRBV2,CASSGDSGLNYGYTF
TRBJ2-3,.,16,TRBV27,CASSFGRGLDTDTQYF
TRBJ2-5,.,14,TRBV6-5,CASRAGLYTGTQYF
TRBJ1-6,.,14,TRBV3-1/TRBV3-2,CASSLGQVNSPLHF
TRBJ1-1,few,18,TRBV6-1,CASSEAGQPVTMNTEAFF
TRBJ2-1,.,16,TRBV4-3,CASSQEWTISYNEQFF
TRBJ2-6,.,16,TRBV28,CASSLYDITGANVLTF
TRBJ2-1,.,15,TRBV9,CASSVGGPSYNEQFF
TRBJ1-5,.,13,TRBV10-3,CAIKGAVNQPQHF
TRBJ1-1,.,16,TRBV7-8,CASSPPRTGGLSEAFF
TRBJ2-5,.,12,TRBV19,CASSLRQETQYF
TRBJ1-2,.,14,TRBV6-5,CASRRQGASRGYTF
TRBJ1-6,.,18,TRBV11-2,CASSSLRRAEKTEWPLHF
TRBJ1-6,.,14,TRBV18,CASSPTREDSPLHF
TRBJ1-2,.,14,TRBV10-3,CAISENREGYGYTF
TRBJ2-2,.,13,TRBV14,CASSAKNTGELFF
TRBJ2-7,few,11,TRBV6-6,CASSDNYEQYF
TRBJ1-2,.,12,TRBV29-1,CSVSQRDYGYTF
TRBJ1-2,once,15,TRBV27,CASSLSGSEAYGYTF
TRBJ2-7,.,16,TRBV28,CASSPNRGGRSYEQYF
TRBJ1-4,.,12,TRBV11-2,CASSFQDEKLFF
TRBJ1-1,few,12,TRBV5-4,CASSLFSTEAFF
TRBJ1-5,.,19,TRBV4-1,CASSQDQNTPTYSNQPQHF
TRBJ2-7,.,17,TRBV15,CATSPLEGLAGAYEQYF
TRBJ2-7,.,17,TRBV21-1,CASSIDVGAFGICEQYF
TRBJ1-5,.,15,TRBV18,CASSPQGGSNQPQHF
TRBJ1-2,.,14,TRBV10-3,CAISDALGGYGYTF
TRBJ1-2,.,12,TRBV28,CASSYQGYGYTF
TRBJ2-7,.,14,TRBV5-4,CASSLEGGAREQYF
TRBJ2-2,.,14,TRBV7-9,CASSLGTSTGELFF
TRBJ1-4,.,15,TRBV5-1,CASSLAGTGGEKLFF
TRBJ2-1,.,14,TRBV11-2,CASSADRGQGEQFF